The source of this T cell receptor (beta chain) is a study of T cells in Graves' hyperthyroidism and ophthalmopathy. Germline V CDR1 and CDR2: ENHRY, SYGVKD. J was trimmed by 10 bases and V by 7 bases; bases with no gene match: 7. The length of the CDR3 is 13 residues. RNA transcripts provided the source from which TCR beta CDR3 regions were amplified. The HTBI set primed first-round TCR CDR3 RT-PCR. Via MiXCR, TCRdb re-called the multiplex PCR reads, giving one row per CDR3 protein. Of fewer than 900,000 distinct CDR3 sequences in the sample, roughly 15% were seen once. This clonotype was detected a few times.

Material: blood. The rearrangement uses TRBV10-3 and TRBJ2-1, with TRBD2 identical over 10 bases. The source is a man aged 18 to 29 with Graves' hyperthyroidism. The CDR3 nucleotides are TGTGCCATCACGGAGCGGGAGGGCCGAGAGCAGTTCTTC. This translates into CAITEREGREQFF.